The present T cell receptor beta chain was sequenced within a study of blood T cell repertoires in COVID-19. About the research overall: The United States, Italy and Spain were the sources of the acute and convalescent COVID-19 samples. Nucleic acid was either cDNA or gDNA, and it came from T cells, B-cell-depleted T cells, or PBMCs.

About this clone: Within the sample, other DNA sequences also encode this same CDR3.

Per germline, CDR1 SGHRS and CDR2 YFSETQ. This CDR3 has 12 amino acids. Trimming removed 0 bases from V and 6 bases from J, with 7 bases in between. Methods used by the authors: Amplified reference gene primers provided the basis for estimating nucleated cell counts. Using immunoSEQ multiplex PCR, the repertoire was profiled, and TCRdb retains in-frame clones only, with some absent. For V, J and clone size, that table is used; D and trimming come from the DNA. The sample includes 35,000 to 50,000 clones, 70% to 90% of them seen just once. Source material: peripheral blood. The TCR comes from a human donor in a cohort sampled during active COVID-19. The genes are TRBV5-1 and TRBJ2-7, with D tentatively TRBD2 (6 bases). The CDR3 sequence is CASSLAGGEQYF. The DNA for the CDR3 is TGCGCCAGCAGCTTGGCCGGGGGCGAGCAGTACTTC.